Included here is one TCR beta chain sequence, with context. Using immunoSEQ multiplex PCR, the repertoire was profiled, and TCRdb retains in-frame clones only, with some absent. Of around 330,000 clones listed, roughly 86% are singletons. The data stem from a study of blood T cell repertoires in COVID-19. This TCR was sampled from a woman aged 18-29 years who had recovered from COVID-19. The material sequenced was PBMCs or T cells enriched from blood (not recorded which).

CDR3 amino acids: CASGQEGPSGGSYNEQFF. The CDR3 region has the DNA TGTGCTAGTGGCCAGGAGGGTCCTAGCGGGGGATCATACAATGAGCAGTTCTTC. This chain connects TRBV12-5 to TRBJ2-1; 10 bases match TRBD2. The junction had 15 bases not matched to a gene; V was cut back by 6 bases and J by 4 bases. This CDR3 spans 18 amino acids. From germline, CDR1 is LGHNT and CDR2 FRNRAP.